Below, 6 T cell receptor beta chains from the same sample are listed, as sequenced in a study of T-cell memory formation after mild COVID-19. TCRdb called the 5' RACE reads again in MiXCR, with one record for every CDR3 protein. The data hold fewer than 250,000 distinct CDR3 sequences, with around 18% observed a single time. The sample comprised PBMCs or a T cell subset sorted from them (not recorded which). The receptor source for this set is an adult woman who had mild COVID-19 (a few samples of this study predate the infection). Cell type and time point are not known.

This clonotype was seen a few times. The chain joins TRBV29-1 to TRBJ2-7; TRBD1 matches at 9 bases. There are 12 residues in the CDR3. The germline V gene has CDR1 SQVTM and CDR2 ANQGSEA. Trimming cost V 7 bases and J 4 bases; bases outside gene matches: 5. The CDR3 sequence is CSADRGGYEQYF. The CDR3 DNA is TGCAGCGCCGACAGGGGGGGGTACGAGCAGTACTTC.

The rearrangement uses TRBV6-6 and TRBJ1-4; D unresolved. The CDR3 contains 13 residues. Germline V lookup: CDR1 MNHNY, CDR2 SVGAGI (reference sequence). V was trimmed by 6 bases and J by 5 bases, leaving 10 bases between them. CDR3 coding DNA: TGTGCCAGCAGCCCGTCCTCCAATGAAAAACTGTTTTTT. This sequence encodes CASSPSSNEKLFF.

This clonotype appeared a single time. J is TRBJ1-1 and V is TRBV4-3; a weak D match, TRBD1 (6 bases). Trimming removed 0 bases from V and 1 base from J, with 15 bases in between. Germline CDR1 is LGHNA and CDR2 is YSLEER. The CDR3 extends over 17 amino acids. The CDR3 region has the DNA TGCGCCAGCAGCCAAGATTGGGGGGGCATTTCGAACACTGAAGCTTTCTTT. Translation gives CASSQDWGGISNTEAFF.

This clonotype was seen a few times. This chain's CDR3 is CASSRTGTENTGELFF. In DNA form, the CDR3 reads TGTGCCAGCAGCAGAACCGGGACAGAGAACACCGGGGAGCTGTTTTTT. J is TRBJ2-2 and V is TRBV7-9, with TRBD1 identical over 7 bases. J lost 1 base, V lost 5 bases, and 7 bases had no gene match. This CDR3 spans 16 amino acids. The germline V gene encodes CDR1 SEHNR and CDR2 FQNEAQ (reference sequence).

V is TRBV2 and J is TRBJ2-1, with 10 bases fitting TRBD2. V lost 6 bases, J lost 7 bases, and 6 bases stayed unmatched. This CDR3 has 14 residues. Germline-derived CDR1 and CDR2 are SNHLY and FYNNEI. The CDR3 loop is CASRASGRANEQFF. The CDR3, as DNA: TGTGCCAGCAGGGCGAGCGGGAGGGCAAATGAGCAGTTCTTC.

This clonotype has just a few counts. V gene TRBV14 combines with J gene TRBJ2-3; D gene uncertain. Germline CDR1 reads SGHDN; CDR2 reads FVKESK. Trimming left V 0 bases short and J 6 bases short, with 13 bases between. The length of the CDR3 is 15 residues. CDR3 sequence reads: CASSQDTASVDTQYF. The CDR3 DNA is TGTGCCAGCAGCCAAGATACAGCCTCGGTGGATACGCAGTATTTT.